The source of this T cell receptor (beta chain) is a study of control samples from healthy donors and cancer patients (dated by TCRdb to 2019 to 2021). Libraries were constructed by the immunoSEQ multiplex PCR assay. This immuneACCESS table, as held by TCRdb, lists in-frame sequences with V and J called but not all clones. Of the missing ones, under half trace to an unresolved V gene in checked studies; the others have no known cause. Within this sample are about 120,000 clones, with 92% of them counted one time only. Of the sample, over 2% falls within the top ten clones. The germline V gene supplies CDR1 MDHEN and CDR2 SYDVKM. From its cysteine to its phenylalanine, the CDR3 spans 13 amino acids. Only the CDR3 DNA stays, 39 bases, in frame from base 1. V and J are truncated by 8 bases and 7 bases respectively, leaving an intervening sequence of 15 bases. About this clone: Its antigen remains undetermined. Per-nucleotide qualities are absent, and no much larger clonotype sits a single base away.

The V and J segments used are TRBV28 and TRBJ1-3; there is no confident call for the D gene. The clonotype was recovered from a woman aged 45-60 years in good health. Sequences were obtained from blood. The DNA sequence is TGTGCCAGCCGTTCAATCAGCGGGAACACCATATATTTT. Translated, this gives CASRSISGNTIYF.